Below, one T cell receptor beta chain is given with its context. The data stem from a study of control samples from healthy donors and cancer patients. Sequencing used immunoSEQ multiplex PCR; TCRdb keeps in-frame clones, though not all of them. This table has 100,000 to 150,000 clones, about 90% appearing once. The V end was cut by 5 bases, the J end by 4 bases, with 15 bases between. Germline assignment: CDR1 LNHDA and CDR2 SQIVND (reference sequence). CDR3 size: 14 residues. This clonotype was obtained from a man in his late teens or twenties in good health. The sample taken for sequencing was blood. This chain uses TRBV19 with TRBJ2-7; no clear D. The CDR3 loop is CASSLSLRSYEQYF. The CDR3 nucleotides read TGTGCCAGTAGTTTGAGCCTGCGTAGTTACGAGCAGTACTTC. Drawing the rest from reference TRBV19 and TRBJ2-7, the complete variable domain is DGGITQSPKYLFRKEGQNVTLSCEQNLNHDAMYWYRQDPGQGLRLIYYSQIVNDFQKGDIAEGYSVSREKKESFPLTVTSAQKNPTAFYLCASSLSLRSYEQYFGPGTRLTVT.